A selection of T cell receptor beta chains follows, all from one sample in a study of shared clonotypes between healthy human individuals. Clones were read by immunoSEQ multiplex PCR, and TCRdb kept only the in-frame ones, dropping some. The sample shows millions of clones, about 95% of them seen only once. Material: naive CD8+ T cells sorted from blood. The receptors here all came from a man aged 18-30 years in good health. CDR3s include the opening cysteine and the closing phenylalanine or tryptophan. D genes are given only for firm matches. Expanded clones are given a class, and other clones once, few, many or no size at all.

j_call d_call clone_size v_call cdr3_nt cdr3_aa
TRBJ2-7 TRBD1 NA TRBV9 TGTGCCAGCGGTAGGGGGCAGAACTACGAGCAGTACTTC CASGRGQNYEQYF
TRBJ2-7 TRBD1 NA TRBV19 TGTGCCAGTAGCCCTAGGCCGGGACAGGCTTTGGACGAGCAGTACTTC CASSPRPGQALDEQYF
TRBJ2-5 NA NA TRBV7-9 TGTGCCAGCAGCTTAGGGACGCCACAAGAGACCCAGTACTTC CASSLGTPQETQYF
TRBJ2-2 TRBD1 NA TRBV4-3 TGCGCCAGCAGCCAGACGACAGGGCCCGCAGGGGGCGGGGAGCTGTTTTTT CASSQTTGPAGGGELFF
TRBJ2-2 TRBD1 NA TRBV4-1 TGCGCCAGCAGCCATGACCCAGGGGGCATGAACACCGGGGAGCTGTTTTTT CASSHDPGGMNTGELFF
TRBJ2-7 TRBD2 NA TRBV28 TGTGCCAGCAGTTTTACGGGGGGGTCCTACGAGCAGTACTTC CASSFTGGSYEQYF
TRBJ1-1 NA NA TRBV13 TGTGCCAGCAGCTTACCAGATGCGAACACTGAAGCTTTCTTT CASSLPDANTEAFF
TRBJ1-4 NA NA TRBV30 TGTGCATTGGATCCGGGGAAAATGAATGAAAAACTGCTTTTT CALDPGKMNEKLLF
TRBJ2-2 NA NA TRBV7-9 TGTGCCAGCAGCTTAGTTACGGGCACCGGGGAGCTGTTTTTT CASSLVTGTGELFF
TRBJ2-3 TRBD1 NA TRBV30 TGTGCCTGGGAAACAGGGGTCGGAGATACGCAGTATTTT CAWETGVGDTQYF
TRBJ2-6 NA few TRBV7-9 TGTGCCAGCAGCTCAAGGGGAGGGGGATCGAGCTCTGGGGCCAACGTCCTGACTTTC CASSSRGGGSSSGANVLTF
TRBJ1-4 NA NA TRBV9 TGTGCCAGCAGCGCCTATACCTCAACTAATGAAAAACTGTTTTTT CASSAYTSTNEKLFF
TRBJ2-7 TRBD1 NA TRBV28 TGTGCCAGCAGTCCGGGGACAGGGTGGGAGCAGTACTTC CASSPGTGWEQYF
TRBJ2-3 NA NA TRBV19 TGTGCCAGTAGCGACCGACAGCTCGATACGCAGTATTTT CASSDRQLDTQYF
TRBJ2-2 TRBD1 NA TRBV7-6 TGTGCCAGCAGCCCTGGGACAGCTACCGGGGAGCTGTTTTTT CASSPGTATGELFF
TRBJ2-5 TRBD1 NA TRBV25-1 TGTGCCAGCAGGACAGGGGTCGAGACCCAGTACTTC CASRTGVETQYF
TRBJ2-3 NA NA TRBV11-3 TGTGCCAGCAGCTTGAGGGGAACAGATACGCAGTATTTT CASSLRGTDTQYF
TRBJ1-1 TRBD1 NA TRBV7-9 TGTGCCAGCAGCCCGACAGGCAGGGGGGAGTCTTTCTTT CASSPTGRGESFF
TRBJ2-5 NA NA TRBV6-1 TGTGCCAGCAGTGAATCGGTTCGTACGGCAACAGTGTACCAAGAGACCCAGTACTTC CASSESVRTATVYQETQYF
TRBJ2-6 TRBD1 NA TRBV7-9 TGTGCCAGCAGCTCACCCGGGACAGTATTCTCTGGGGCCAACGTCCTGACTTTC CASSSPGTVFSGANVLTF
TRBJ2-3 TRBD2 NA TRBV5-4 TGTGCCAGCAAACGGGGGGACACAGATACGCAGTATTTT CASKRGDTDTQYF
TRBJ2-1 NA NA TRBV28 TGTGCCATTCAGGCGGGGAGCTCCTACAATGAGCAGTTCTTC CAIQAGSSYNEQFF
TRBJ1-1 NA NA TRBV6-5 TGTGCCAGCAAGGCCGGTGCCGGGGGAGCTTTCTTT CASKAGAGGAFF
TRBJ2-7 NA NA TRBV27 TGTGCCAGCAGTTTATCGGGGAGGGGGTACTCCTACGAGCAGTACTTC CASSLSGRGYSYEQYF
TRBJ2-1 NA NA TRBV19 TGTGCCAGTAGTATAGTCGGGAGTGATGAGCAGTTCTTC CASSIVGSDEQFF
TRBJ1-5 NA NA TRBV2 TGTGCCAGCAGTGATGTTCTTAATAGCAATCAGCCCCAGCATTTT CASSDVLNSNQPQHF
TRBJ2-3 TRBD1 NA TRBV9 TGTGCCAGCAGCTCAACGGACAGGGCACCTAGCACAGATACGCAGTATTTT CASSSTDRAPSTDTQYF
TRBJ2-1 TRBD2 NA TRBV4-3 TGCGCCAGCAGCCCGAATCCCGGGACTAGCGGGAGGGCTTCTTCTGAGCAGTTCTTC CASSPNPGTSGRASSEQFF
TRBJ2-1 TRBD2 NA TRBV2 TGTGCCAGCCTAGCGGTCAATGAGCAGTTCTTC CASLAVNEQFF
TRBJ2-2 NA NA TRBV9 TGTGCCAGCAGCGTCGATGTCACGAACACCGGGGAGCTGTTTTTT CASSVDVTNTGELFF
TRBJ1-2 NA NA TRBV6-1 TGTGCCAGCAGTGAGTCCTCTAACTATGGCTACACCTTC CASSESSNYGYTF
TRBJ2-2 NA NA TRBV7-6 TGTGCCAGCAGCTTAGCAGGGAGTGGGGCCGGGGAGCTGTTTTTT CASSLAGSGAGELFF
TRBJ2-7 TRBD2 few TRBV29-1 TGCAGCGCAACCCTAGCGGGAGGCCTCTACGAGCAGTACTTC CSATLAGGLYEQYF
TRBJ2-1 NA NA TRBV19 TGTGCCAGTAGTGCCCGACATTTCCCCCCCAATGAGCAGTTCTTC CASSARHFPPNEQFF
TRBJ2-7 TRBD2 once TRBV4-1 TGCGCCAGCAGCCAAGTAGCGGGGACGTCCTACGAGCAGTACTTC CASSQVAGTSYEQYF
TRBJ2-7 NA NA TRBV27 TGTGCCAGCAGTTTACAAGGCGAAGCCCCCTACGAGCAGTACTTC CASSLQGEAPYEQYF
TRBJ2-1 NA NA TRBV6-5 TGTGCCAGCAGTTTCGGAGGGAATGAGCAGTTCTTC CASSFGGNEQFF
TRBJ2-7 TRBD2 NA TRBV4-1 TGCGCCAGCAGCCAACCGGGACTAGCTGACGAGCAGTACTTC CASSQPGLADEQYF
TRBJ2-7 NA NA TRBV29-1 TGCAGCGTTGAAGATGAGAAGCTCGACGAGCAGTACTTC CSVEDEKLDEQYF
TRBJ1-5 NA NA TRBV27 TGTGCCAGCAGTTCTGGGCAGGGAGTTGGGGTGTGGCCCCAGCATTTT CASSSGQGVGVWPQHF
TRBJ2-7 NA NA TRBV6-1 TGTGCCAGCAGTGAATGGTTCGGGCGTACGTCCGAGCAGTACTTC CASSEWFGRTSEQYF
TRBJ1-5 NA few TRBV10-3 TGTGCCATCAGTAACCGGACCAATCAGCCCCAGCATTTT CAISNRTNQPQHF
TRBJ2-5 NA NA TRBV6-4 TGTGCCAGCAGTGACTCAGGGAGGCAGAAGACCAACCTTCAAGAGACCCAGTACTTC CASSDSGRQKTNLQETQYF
TRBJ2-7 NA NA TRBV6-5 TGTGCCAGCAGTTACGGCGGGATTTCCTACGAGCAGTACTTC CASSYGGISYEQYF
TRBJ2-7 NA NA TRBV5-1 TGCGCCAGCAAGGGGGGCCCCCTCTACGAGCAGTACTTC CASKGGPLYEQYF
TRBJ2-5 NA NA TRBV11-2 TGTGCCAGCAGCTTAGATCCGGACTACCAAGAGACCCAGTACTTC CASSLDPDYQETQYF
TRBJ2-2 TRBD1 NA TRBV29-1 TGCAGCGTTGGCGACCCGGGACAGGGAACCGGGGAGCTGTTTTTT CSVGDPGQGTGELFF
TRBJ1-5 NA NA TRBV19 TGTGCCAGTGTTGACAAAAGCAATCAGCCCCAGCATTTT CASVDKSNQPQHF
TRBJ2-1 TRBD2 NA TRBV10-2 TGCGCCAGCACGATCAGCGGGGATTCCTACAATGAGCAGTTCTTC CASTISGDSYNEQFF
TRBJ2-6 NA NA TRBV5-4 TGTGCCAGCAGCTTGTCTGGGGCCAACGTCCTGACTTTC CASSLSGANVLTF
TRBJ2-7 NA NA TRBV9 TGTGCCAGCAGCGGAGCGACGGCTTTCTACGAGCAGTACTTC CASSGATAFYEQYF
TRBJ2-7 TRBD2 NA TRBV2 TGTGCCAGCAGTGAAGCGGGACGGACTAGCGGGTTCTCCTACGAGCAGTACTTC CASSEAGRTSGFSYEQYF
TRBJ1-1 NA NA TRBV10-2 TGCGCCAGCAGTGAGGTCCAGGGACTTGGCACTGAAGCTTTCTTT CASSEVQGLGTEAFF
TRBJ1-4 NA NA TRBV28 TGTGCCAGCAGTTTCGGGCGGCTTGCAACTAATGAAAAACTGTTTTTT CASSFGRLATNEKLFF
TRBJ2-1 TRBD2 NA TRBV27 TGTGCCAGCAGCCTTACCCGGGGGGGCCGAGGAGAGCAGTTCTTC CASSLTRGGRGEQFF
TRBJ1-1 NA NA TRBV30 TGTGCCTGGAGTTTGAGCTCCGGGGGTACTGAAGCTTTCTTT CAWSLSSGGTEAFF
TRBJ1-1 NA NA TRBV5-4 TGTGCCAGCAGCTCAGGGGTGGGAAACACTGAAGCTTTCTTT CASSSGVGNTEAFF
TRBJ2-7 NA NA TRBV5-4 TGTGCCAGCAGCCCCGGGGCCGGGGTTTCTTACGAGCAGTACTTC CASSPGAGVSYEQYF